This T cell receptor beta chain stems from a study of T cell changes during pregnancy in multiple sclerosis. Looked up from germline, CDR1 is LGHNA and CDR2 is YSLEER. J lost 2 bases, V lost 2 bases, and 6 bases had no gene match. This CDR3 comprises 16 residues. Libraries were prepared by immunoSEQ multiplex PCR; TCRdb keeps only in-frame clonotypes and omits some of them. The sample lists 50,000 or so clones, roughly 94% occurring once. The V gene is TRBV4-3, the J gene TRBJ2-3; 8 bases match TRBD2. The sequence came from a female donor with multiple sclerosis, enrolled in a pregnancy study. Source: CD8+ T cells from peripheral blood mononuclear cells, taken in the first trimester of pregnancy. The CDR3 reads CASSQQGGGLTDTQYF. For the CDR3, the DNA is TGCGCCAGCAGCCAACAAGGCGGGGGGCTCACAGATACGCAGTATTTT.